The present T cell receptor beta chain was sequenced within a study of shared clonotypes between healthy human individuals. CDR1 and CDR2 from the germline V gene are SGHVS and FNYEAQ. The V and J ends lost 3 bases and 2 bases respectively, with 11 bases between them. The CDR3 sequence is 14 residues long. Findings of the study overall: The naive CD4 repertoires of a handful of donors were compared, and approximately 5.3% of clonotypes were shared.

In regard to this clone: The antigen is unknown.

Libraries were prepared by immunoSEQ multiplex PCR; TCRdb keeps only in-frame clonotypes and omits some of them. The profile shows some 500,000 clones, about 96% of them singletons. The clonotype comes from a woman aged 25 to 45 in good health. The chain joins TRBV7-6 to TRBJ2-7; tentatively, D is TRBD1 (5 bases). Material for sequencing was naive CD4+ T cells sorted from blood. Described subset: CD45RA+ positively selected. CDR3 amino acids: CASSFGQEPYEQYF. Written as DNA, the CDR3 is TGTGCCAGCAGCTTCGGACAAGAACCCTACGAGCAGTACTTC.